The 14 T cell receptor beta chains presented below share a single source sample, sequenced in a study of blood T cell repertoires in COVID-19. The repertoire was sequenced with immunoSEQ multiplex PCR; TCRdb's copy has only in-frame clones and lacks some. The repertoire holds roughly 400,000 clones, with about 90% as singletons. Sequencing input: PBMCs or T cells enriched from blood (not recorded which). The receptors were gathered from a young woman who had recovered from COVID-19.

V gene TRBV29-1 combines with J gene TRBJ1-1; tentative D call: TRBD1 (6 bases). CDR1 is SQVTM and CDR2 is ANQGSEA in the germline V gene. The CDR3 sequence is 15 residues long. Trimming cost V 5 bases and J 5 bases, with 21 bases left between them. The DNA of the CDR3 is TGCAGCGTTTGGAAGGTTTGGGGGCGAAAAACTGAAGCTTTCTTT. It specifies CSVWKVWGRKTEAFF.

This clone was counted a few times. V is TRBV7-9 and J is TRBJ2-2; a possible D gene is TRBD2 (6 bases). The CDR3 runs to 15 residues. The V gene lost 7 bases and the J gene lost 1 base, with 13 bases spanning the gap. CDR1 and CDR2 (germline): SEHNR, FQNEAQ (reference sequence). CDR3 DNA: TGTGCCAGCACCACCCTGGGGGGGAACACCGGGGAGCTGTTTTTT. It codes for CASTTLGGNTGELFF. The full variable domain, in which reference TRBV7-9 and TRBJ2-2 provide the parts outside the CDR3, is DTGVSQNPRHKITKRGQNVTFRCDPISEHNRLYWYRQTLGQGPEFLTYFQNEAQLEKSRLLSDRFSAERPKGSFSTLEIQRTEQGDSAMYLCASTTLGGNTGELFFGEGSRLTVL.

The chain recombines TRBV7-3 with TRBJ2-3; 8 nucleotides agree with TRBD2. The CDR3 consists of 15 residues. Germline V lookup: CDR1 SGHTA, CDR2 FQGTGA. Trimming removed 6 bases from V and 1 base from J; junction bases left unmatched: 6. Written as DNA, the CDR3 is TGTGCCAGCAGTCAACAACTAGCGGGCACAGATACGCAGTATTTT. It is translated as CASSQQLAGTDTQYF. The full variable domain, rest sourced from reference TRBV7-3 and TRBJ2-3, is GAGVSQTPSNKVTEKGKYVELRCDPISGHTALYWYRQSLGQGPEFLIYFQGTGAADDSGLPNDRFFAVRPEGSVSTLKIQRTERGDSAVYLCASSQQLAGTDTQYFGPGTRLTVL.

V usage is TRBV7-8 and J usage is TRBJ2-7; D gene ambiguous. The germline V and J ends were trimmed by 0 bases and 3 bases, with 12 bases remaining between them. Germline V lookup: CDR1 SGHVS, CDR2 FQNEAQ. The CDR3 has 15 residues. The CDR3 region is CASSLAPGSFYEQYF. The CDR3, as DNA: TGTGCCAGCAGCTTAGCCCCCGGGTCCTTCTACGAGCAGTACTTC.

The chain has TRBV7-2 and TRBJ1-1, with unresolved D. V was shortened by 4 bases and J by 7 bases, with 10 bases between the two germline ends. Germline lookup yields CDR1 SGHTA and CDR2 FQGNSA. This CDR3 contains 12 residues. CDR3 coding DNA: TGTGCCAGCAGCTATTACCCTAGTGAAGCTTTCTTT. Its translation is CASSYYPSEAFF.

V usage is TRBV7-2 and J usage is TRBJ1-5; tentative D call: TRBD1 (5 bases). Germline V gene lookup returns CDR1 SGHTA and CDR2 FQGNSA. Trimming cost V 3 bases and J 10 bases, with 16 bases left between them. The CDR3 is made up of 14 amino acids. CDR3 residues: CASSFQGGDKPQHF. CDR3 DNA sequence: TGTGCCAGCAGCTTTCAGGGTGGCGATAAACCCCAGCATTTT.

CDR3 loop: CASSLGAGGSYTIYF. The CDR3 DNA reads as TGTGCCAGCAGCTTAGGGGCAGGGGGCAGTTACACCATATATTTT. The rearrangement links TRBV11-2 to TRBJ1-3; the match to TRBD1 covers 8 bases. The CDR3 runs to 15 residues. The germline V gene encodes CDR1 SGHAT and CDR2 FQNNGV. V lost 1 base and J lost 8; bases outside the gene matches: 7.

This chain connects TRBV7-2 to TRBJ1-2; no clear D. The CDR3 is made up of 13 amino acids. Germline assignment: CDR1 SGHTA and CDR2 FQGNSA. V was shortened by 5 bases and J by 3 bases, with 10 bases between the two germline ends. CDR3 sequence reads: CASSTWQDYGYTF. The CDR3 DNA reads TGTGCCAGCAGCACATGGCAGGACTATGGCTACACCTTC. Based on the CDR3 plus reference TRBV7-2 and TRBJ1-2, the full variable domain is GAGVSQSPSNKVTEKGKDVELRCDPISGHTALYWYRQSLGQGLEFLIYFQGNSAPDKSGLPSDRFSAERTGGSVSTLTIQRTQQEDSAVYLCASSTWQDYGYTFGSGTRLTVV.

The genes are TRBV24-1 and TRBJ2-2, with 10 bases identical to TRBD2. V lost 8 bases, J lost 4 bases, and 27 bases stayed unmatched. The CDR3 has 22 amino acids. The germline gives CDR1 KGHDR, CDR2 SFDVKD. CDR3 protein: CATTPWDRNTPGAGGSTGELFF. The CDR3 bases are TGTGCCACCACGCCGTGGGACAGGAACACACCTGGAGCGGGGGGGAGCACCGGGGAGCTGTTTTTT.

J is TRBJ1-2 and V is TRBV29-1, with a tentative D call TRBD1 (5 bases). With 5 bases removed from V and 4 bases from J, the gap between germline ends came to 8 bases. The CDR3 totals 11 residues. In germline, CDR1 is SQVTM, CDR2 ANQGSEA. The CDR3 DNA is TGCAGCGTTCGGACATTCTATGGCTACACCTTC. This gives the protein CSVRTFYGYTF.

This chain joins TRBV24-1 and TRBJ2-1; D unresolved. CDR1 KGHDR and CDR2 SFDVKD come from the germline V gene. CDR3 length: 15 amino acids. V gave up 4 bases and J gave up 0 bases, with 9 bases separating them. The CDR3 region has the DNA TGTGCCACCAGTGACGCGCTAAGCTCCTACAATGAGCAGTTCTTC. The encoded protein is CATSDALSSYNEQFF.

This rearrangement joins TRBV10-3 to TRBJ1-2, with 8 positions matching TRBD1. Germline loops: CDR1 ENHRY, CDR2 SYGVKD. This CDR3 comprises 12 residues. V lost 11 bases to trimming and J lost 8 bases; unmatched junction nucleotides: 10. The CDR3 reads CASRTGNEGYTF. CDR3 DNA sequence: TGTGCCTCCCGGACAGGGAACGAAGGCTACACCTTC.

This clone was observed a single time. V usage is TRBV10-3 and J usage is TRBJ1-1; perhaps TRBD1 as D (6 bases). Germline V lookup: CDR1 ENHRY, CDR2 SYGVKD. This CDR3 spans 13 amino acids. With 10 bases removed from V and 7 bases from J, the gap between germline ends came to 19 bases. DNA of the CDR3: TGTGCCACCCCGCGGGGGGCTCCTTATGAAGCTTTCTTT. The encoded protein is CATPRGAPYEAFF.

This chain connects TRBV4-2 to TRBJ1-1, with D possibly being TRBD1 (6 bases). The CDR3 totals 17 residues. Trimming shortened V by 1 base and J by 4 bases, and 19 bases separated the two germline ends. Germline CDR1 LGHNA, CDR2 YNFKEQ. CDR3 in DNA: TGTGCCAGCAGCCAAGCTTACAGGGAGGGCATTGGCACTGAAGCTTTCTTT. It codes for CASSQAYREGIGTEAFF.